The 19 T cell receptor beta chains reported below all come from one sample, sequenced in a study of blood T cells in healthy people across ages. A J-beta primer mix and a sample-barcoded 5' primer were used in a second PCR of roughly 7 to 12 cycles. TCRdb fed the 5' RACE reads into MiXCR, producing one record per CDR3 protein. The repertoire holds roughly 1.9 million distinct CDR3 sequences, with about two fifths as singletons. Source material: blood. All receptors come from a human donor in good health.

The chain's CDR3 is CASSPGEVRPSGQFF. The CDR3 DNA reads TGTGCCAGCAGCCCCGGTGAGGTACGGCCTTCGGGGCAGTTCTTC. The chain recombines TRBV28 with TRBJ2-1; no firm D call. The CDR3 contains 15 residues. Germline V gene data show CDR1 as MDHEN and CDR2 as SYDVKM. V was shortened by 6 bases and J by 12 bases, with 24 bases between the two germline ends.

This clonotype was seen only once. This sequence joins TRBV10-3 and TRBJ2-1; 9 nucleotides line up with TRBD2. TRBJ2-7 explains the end of the DNA better; the J call may be wrong. Looked up from germline, CDR1 is ENHRY and CDR2 is SYGVKD. The CDR3 runs 14 residues. Written as DNA, the CDR3 is TGTGCCACGACCTTAGCGGGGGACTACAATGAGCAGTACTTC. It encodes CATTLAGDYNEQYF.

This clonotype was seen only a few times. The chain uses TRBV4-2 and TRBJ2-1; D unclear. The CDR3 sequence is 13 residues long. With 4 bases removed from V and 5 bases from J, the gap between germline ends came to 9 bases. Germline CDR1 and CDR2: LGHNA and YNFKEQ. The CDR3 coding sequence is TGTGCCAGCAGCCCTAGACACCACAATGAGCAGTTCTTC. Its translation: CASSPRHHNEQFF.

The chain has TRBV7-9 and TRBJ2-1; 7 bases match TRBD2. Germline assignment: CDR1 SEHNR and CDR2 FQNEAQ (reference sequence). The CDR3 length is 14 residues. With V trimmed by 5 bases and J by 8 bases, 9 bases remained unmatched. In DNA, the CDR3 is TGTGCCAGCAGCCTCCTGGGAGGGTTCGATGAGCAGTTCTTC. The encoded protein is CASSLLGGFDEQFF.

This clonotype has just a few counts. V and J are TRBV6-1 and TRBJ2-5; tentative D call: TRBD1 (5 bases). The germline V and J ends were trimmed by 2 bases and 1 base, with 5 bases remaining between them. CDR3 length: 13 amino acids. Germline assignment: CDR1 MNHNS and CDR2 SASEGT. CDR3 in amino acids: CASSEQGQETQYF. CDR3 bases: TGTGCCAGCAGTGAACAGGGCCAAGAGACCCAGTACTTC.

This clonotype was counted only a few times. The chain is built from TRBV20-1 and TRBJ1-2; weak D call: TRBD1 (6 bases). Germline CDR1 reads DFQATT; CDR2 reads SNEGSKA (reference sequence). The V and J ends lost 1 base and 8 bases respectively, with 11 bases between them. This CDR3 has 12 amino acids. The CDR3 DNA is TGCAGTGCTAGAGTACAGGGAGGCGGCTACACCTTC. Encoded protein: CSARVQGGGYTF.

This rearrangement joins TRBV20-1 to TRBJ1-5; no firm D call. Germline CDR1 DFQATT, CDR2 SNEGSKA (reference sequence). The CDR3 runs 10 residues. Trimming stripped 1 base from V and 6 bases from J, with 1 base between. The CDR3 loop is CSARGQPQHF. CDR3 in DNA: TGCAGTGCTAGAGGTCAGCCCCAGCATTTT.

The rearrangement joins TRBV20-1 to TRBJ1-1; possible D gene TRBD1, 6 bases. This CDR3 contains 14 residues. CDR1 is DFQATT, CDR2 SNEGSKA, per germline (reference sequence). V lost 3 bases, J lost 8 bases, and 19 bases lay in between. The CDR3 region is CSASRAGALLEAFF. The CDR3 DNA reads TGCAGTGCTAGCCGAGCGGGGGCTCTCTTAGAAGCTTTCTTT.

This clonotype was counted a few times. The CDR3 DNA is TGTGCCAGCAGTCTCCCCCGGGACAGGGGGCCGAATGAGCAGTTCTTC. This gives the protein CASSLPRDRGPNEQFF. V and J are TRBV6-6 and TRBJ2-1, with 12 bases lining up with TRBD1. This CDR3 has 16 residues. V was clipped by 5 bases and J by 7 bases; unmatched bases: 9. The germline V gene has CDR1 MNHNY and CDR2 SVGAGI (reference sequence).

The rearrangement joins TRBV7-9 to TRBJ1-1; no definite D call. The CDR3 is 14 residues long. The V and J ends lost 2 bases and 1 base respectively, with 8 bases between them. Per germline, CDR1 SEHNR and CDR2 FQNEAQ (reference sequence). DNA of the CDR3: TGTGCCAGCAGCTTATTGACACGGAACACTGAAGCTTTCTTT. It translates to CASSLLTRNTEAFF.

The V and J genes are TRBV14 and TRBJ2-4; unclear D gene. The last part of the DNA fits TRBJ2-7 better; the J call may be wrong. Per the germline V gene, CDR1 is SGHDN and CDR2 is FVKESK. This CDR3 has 20 residues. In DNA, the CDR3 is TGTGCCAGCAGCCAAGATCTTGTGACTGGCCCCTTTACCAGGACCTACGAGCAGTACTTC. As protein: CASSQDLVTGPFTRTYEQYF.

The J gene is TRBJ2-1, the V gene TRBV28; 10 nucleotides line up with TRBD2. The V gene's germline CDR1 is MDHEN and CDR2 SYDVKM. V lost 3 bases and J lost 8; bases outside the gene matches: 10. CDR3 length equals 16 residues. The CDR3 here is CASSLSGTSVCHEQFF. The CDR3 DNA reads TGTGCCAGCAGTTTGTCCGGGACTAGCGTTTGCCATGAGCAGTTCTTC.

This clonotype was counted a few times. The chain combines TRBV6-5 with TRBJ2-3, with D perhaps matching TRBD1 (6 bases). The CDR3 has 13 residues. Germline CDR1 is MNHEY and CDR2 is SVGAGI. Trimming stripped 5 bases from V and 3 bases from J, with 9 bases between. The CDR3 loop is CASSDRMTDTQYF. CDR3 nucleotides: TGTGCCAGCAGTGACAGGATGACAGATACGCAGTATTTT.

This clonotype was counted a few times. V gene TRBV20-1 combines with J gene TRBJ1-2; weak D call: TRBD1 (5 bases). The CDR3 sequence is 16 residues long. Trimming stripped 5 bases from V and 0 bases from J, with 19 bases between. Germline-derived CDR1 and CDR2 are DFQATT and SNEGSKA (reference sequence). The CDR3 region has the DNA TGCAGTGCTCATGCCCCCCGGGACCCAGCTAACTATGGCTACACCTTC. Translated, it gives CSAHAPRDPANYGYTF.

The genes are TRBV25-1 and TRBJ1-1; D not resolved. The CDR3 loop spans 15 amino acids. Germline loops: CDR1 MGHDK, CDR2 SYGVNS. The germline V and J ends were trimmed by 1 base and 0 bases, with 9 bases remaining between them. Written as DNA, the CDR3 is TGTGCCAGCAGTGAATTGCTTGGGATGAACACTGAAGCTTTCTTT. This gives the protein CASSELLGMNTEAFF.

The CDR3 region is CASSQKTGGTEAFF. The CDR3 DNA reads TGCGCCAGCAGCCAAAAGACAGGGGGCACTGAAGCTTTCTTT. V gene TRBV4-3 combines with J gene TRBJ1-1; TRBD1 matches 9 bases. Per the germline V gene, CDR1 is LGHNA and CDR2 is YSLEER. The ends lost 2 bases at V and 4 bases at J; junction bases unmatched: 2. CDR3 length: 14 amino acids.

The CDR3: CSANPLAGGSYEQYF. CDR3 in DNA: TGCAGTGCTAACCCCCTCGCAGGGGGCTCCTACGAGCAGTACTTC. V is TRBV20-1 and J is TRBJ2-7, with TRBD1 matching 7 bases. CDR3 length: 15 residues. CDR1 and CDR2 (germline): DFQATT, SNEGSKA (reference sequence). Trimming took 4 bases from V and 0 from J; bases not matched to a gene: 9.

This chain links TRBV9 with TRBJ2-5; D is unresolved. The germline V gene encodes CDR1 SGDLS and CDR2 YYNGEE. V was trimmed by 4 bases and J by 5 bases, leaving 18 bases between them. This CDR3 region has 15 residues. The CDR3 spells CASSPRSDALETQYF. The CDR3 DNA follows: TGTGCCAGCAGCCCCCGGTCGGACGCCTTGGAGACCCAGTACTTC. Looking up the rest from reference TRBV9 and TRBJ2-5 gives the full variable domain: DSGVTQTPKHLITATGQRVTLRCSPRSGDLSVYWYQQSLDQGLQFLIQYYNGEERAKGNILERFSAQQFPDLHSELNLSSLELGDSALYFCASSPRSDALETQYFGPGTRLLVL.

V and J are TRBV6-5 and TRBJ2-5; D perhaps matches TRBD2 (6 bases). Germline CDR1 MNHEY, CDR2 SVGAGI. V shed 5 bases and J shed 1 base, with 11 bases lying between them. This CDR3 spans 14 amino acids. The CDR3 is CASSRLGGQETQYF. Written as DNA, the CDR3 is TGTGCCAGCAGTAGGTTGGGGGGCCAAGAGACCCAGTACTTC.